The next 14 T cell receptor beta chains were all read from a single sample in a study of cytomegalovirus exposure and HLA in healthy donors. The PCR employed 60 Vbeta primers together with 13 Jbeta primers. The repertoire was sequenced with immunoSEQ multiplex PCR; TCRdb's copy has only in-frame clones and lacks some. The data contain 150,000 to 200,000 clones, roughly 78% of them singletons. The sequenced sample consisted of PBMCs. These receptors were collected from a middle-aged man in good health and CMV-seropositive.

V is TRBV27 and J is TRBJ1-1; no reliable D call. Germline V gene data show CDR1 as MNHEY and CDR2 as SMNVEV (reference sequence). Trimming removed 3 bases from V and 1 base from J, with 12 bases in between. The CDR3 runs 15 residues. CDR3 in DNA: TGTGCCAGCAGTTTTTGGGCAGTTTCGAACACTGAAGCTTTCTTT. Its protein product is CASSFWAVSNTEAFF.

The V and J genes are TRBV4-3 and TRBJ2-1; TRBD1 aligns across 8 bases. J gave up 8 bases and V 0 bases, and 12 bases lay outside the gene matches. Germline V gene lookup returns CDR1 LGHNA and CDR2 YSLEER. This CDR3 is built from 17 residues. The CDR3 bases are TGCGCCAGCAGCCAAGACCGAGACAGGGGTGGACGAGATGAGCAGTTCTTC. It is translated as CASSQDRDRGGRDEQFF.

The chain carries TRBV18 and TRBJ2-5; 9 positions match TRBD2. With 1 base clipped from V and 2 bases from J, the junction kept 5 bases outside the gene matches. The germline V gene has CDR1 KGHSH and CDR2 LQKENI. The CDR3 contains 16 residues. DNA of the CDR3: TGTGCCAGCTCACCACTCGCTAGCGGGGTTCAAGAGACCCAGTACTTC. Residues: CASSPLASGVQETQYF.

This clone was found a few times. This sequence joins TRBV9 and TRBJ2-1; TRBD2 matches at 8 bases. V shed 3 bases and J 0 bases; nucleotides not matched to a gene: 17. CDR1 is SGDLS and CDR2 is YYNGEE in the germline V gene. This CDR3 comprises 20 residues. The CDR3 DNA is TGTGCCAGCAGCGCTTTACTAGCGGTGCCCCATTTAAGCTCCTACAATGAGCAGTTCTTC. Translating gives CASSALLAVPHLSSYNEQFF.

This chain links TRBV6-5 with TRBJ2-1; TRBD2 matches at 8 bases. In germline, CDR1 is MNHEY, CDR2 SVGAGI. V shed 4 bases and J 4 bases; nucleotides not matched to a gene: 6. The CDR3 is 15 amino acids. CDR3 nucleotides: TGTGCCAGCAGTTTAACTAGCGGTAGTTACAATGAGCAGTTCTTC. Residues: CASSLTSGSYNEQFF.

The chain employs TRBV6-1 and TRBJ1-2; 8 bases align to TRBD1. The CDR3 has 14 amino acids. Unmatched junction bases numbered 3, after V lost 2 bases and J lost 4 bases. Germline V gene sequence: CDR1 MNHNS, CDR2 SASEGT. CDR3 amino acids: CASSEPGQAYGYTF. CDR3 in DNA: TGTGCCAGCAGTGAACCGGGACAGGCCTATGGCTACACCTTC.

The chain links TRBV18 to TRBJ1-6; D is perhaps TRBD1 (5 bases). Between the trimmed V and J ends, which lost 0 bases and 10 bases, there was a span of 16 bases. This CDR3 comprises 16 residues. CDR1 KGHSH and CDR2 LQKENI come from the germline V gene. CDR3 sequence (DNA): TGTGCCAGCTCACCACCTCAGGGCTTGGTAGGGTCACCCCTCCACTTT. It translates to CASSPPQGLVGSPLHF.

DNA of the CDR3: TGTGCCAGTAGCAGGACAGGGGGTGGAAACACCATATATTTT. Encoded protein: CASSRTGGGNTIYF. This sequence joins TRBV19 and TRBJ1-3, with 10 nucleotides matching TRBD1. The CDR3 has 14 residues. The trim removed 6 bases at V and 3 bases at J, leaving 2 bases unmatched. CDR1 is LNHDA and CDR2 is SQIVND in the germline V gene (reference sequence). The entire variable domain, with the rest obtained from reference TRBV19 and TRBJ1-3, is as follows: DGGITQSPKYLFRKEGQNVTLSCEQNLNHDAMYWYRQDPGQGLRLIYYSQIVNDFQKGDIAEGYSVSREKKESFPLTVTSAQKNPTAFYLCASSRTGGGNTIYFGEGSWLTVV.

Written as DNA, the CDR3 is TGTGCCAGCAGCCTCAGGGTTCGGCAAACTGAAGCTTTCTTT. Its protein product is CASSLRVRQTEAFF. The chain couples TRBV14 to TRBJ1-1; a possible D gene is TRBD1 (5 bases). Germline assignment: CDR1 SGHDN and CDR2 FVKESK. This CDR3 is built from 14 residues. The germline V and J ends were trimmed by 4 bases and 5 bases, with 14 bases remaining between them.

V and J are TRBV7-9 and TRBJ1-4; D perhaps matches TRBD1 (6 bases). The germline gives CDR1 SEHNR, CDR2 FQNEAQ (reference sequence). Deletions cut 5 bases from V and 8 bases from J, with 21 bases between. This CDR3 is built from 16 residues. CDR3 DNA sequence: TGTGCCAGCAGCCCAGGGGACGCCCAGACGTTAGAAAAACTGTTTTTT. Protein: CASSPGDAQTLEKLFF.

The chain uses TRBV6-5 and TRBJ2-3, with 8 bases aligning to TRBD2. CDR1 MNHEY and CDR2 SVGAGI come from the germline V gene. V lost 2 bases, J lost 6 bases, and 7 bases stayed unmatched. The CDR3 totals 15 residues. The CDR3: CASSYGGLVKDTQYF. The DNA of the CDR3 is TGTGCCAGCAGTTACGGGGGACTAGTAAAGGATACGCAGTATTTT.

In regard to this clone: At one end, the junction sequence differs from germline, possibly due to a read error. The chain's CDR3 is CSSSSTGMMNTEAFF. The CDR3 DNA is TGTTCCAGCAGCTCCACCGGGATGATGAACACTGAAGCTTTCTTT. The J gene is TRBJ1-1, the V gene TRBV7-9; D unresolved. Germline assignment: CDR1 SEHNR and CDR2 FQNEAQ (reference sequence). The CDR3 is 15 amino acids.

The rearrangement joins TRBV7-2 to TRBJ1-5, with D perhaps matching TRBD1 (5 bases). The V and J ends lost 5 bases and 3 bases respectively, with 14 bases between them. The length of the CDR3 is 15 residues. Germline CDR1 and CDR2: SGHTA and FQGNSA. This chain's CDR3 is CASSLRWGHNQPQHF. CDR3 coding DNA: TGTGCCAGCAGCCTCCGGTGGGGCCACAATCAGCCCCAGCATTTT.

This clone was detected only a few times. The chain is built from TRBV6-5 and TRBJ1-2, with D possibly being TRBD1 (6 bases). CDR3 length: 14 residues. Germline loops: CDR1 MNHEY, CDR2 SVGAGI. V shed 8 bases and J shed 8 bases, with 21 bases lying between them. CDR3 sequence reads: CASVVGRGLGGYTF. CDR3 sequence (DNA): TGTGCCAGCGTTGTGGGCAGGGGTCTTGGGGGCTACACCTTC.